The 9 T cell receptor beta chains given below trace back to one sample, sequenced in a study of spatial heterogeneity in lung cancer. Time point denoted: blood at routine non-recurrence follow-up after resection. MiXCR, applied by TCRdb to the 5' RACE reads, yields one record per CDR3 protein. The sample records about 10,000 distinct CDR3 sequences, about a fifth being singletons. The sample in question was PBMCs, obtained at follow-up. Receptors were obtained from a male donor with early-stage non-small cell lung cancer.

This clonotype is judged medium-sized. CDR3 region: CASSEEDQWGYGYTF. Here the CDR3 DNA reads TGTGCCAGCAGTGAAGAGGACCAATGGGGCTATGGCTACACCTTC. This sequence joins TRBV6-1 and TRBJ1-2, with D hard to call. The germline V gene has CDR1 MNHNS and CDR2 SASEGT. CDR3 length: 15 amino acids. The germline V and J ends were trimmed by 1 base and 4 bases, with 13 bases remaining between them.

V is TRBV5-1 and J is TRBJ2-1; D is uncertain. CDR1 is SGHRS and CDR2 is YFSETQ in the germline V gene. Deletions cut 4 bases from V and 1 base from J, with 12 bases between. The length of the CDR3 is 15 residues. The CDR3 loop reads CASSVDGNSYNEQFF. CDR3 DNA sequence: TGCGCCAGCAGCGTCGACGGCAATTCCTACAATGAGCAGTTCTTC.

This clonotype was found many times. The chain links TRBV24-1 to TRBJ2-5; D is uncertain. Per the germline V gene, CDR1 is KGHDR and CDR2 is SFDVKD. The CDR3 is 13 amino acids. Trimming removed 3 bases from V and 2 bases from J, with 6 bases in between. The CDR3 DNA follows: TGTGCCACCAGTGATCACAGACAAGAGACCCAGTACTTC. The encoded protein is CATSDHRQETQYF.

This clonotype was found once. The V and J genes are TRBV6-5 and TRBJ1-1, with D perhaps matching TRBD1 (5 bases). Germline V lookup: CDR1 MNHEY, CDR2 SVGAGI. This CDR3 region has 15 residues. Trimming left V 3 bases short and J 1 base short, with 12 bases between. As DNA, the CDR3 is TGTGCCAGCAGTTATGGGGCGGAGAAGAACACTGAAGCTTTCTTT. It encodes CASSYGAEKNTEAFF.

This clonotype has at least ten counts. The chain carries TRBV28 and TRBJ1-3; 9 bases agree with TRBD1. The V gene end was trimmed by 6 bases and the J gene end by 4 bases; junction bases not matched to a gene: 4. This CDR3 contains 14 residues. Germline CDR1 is MDHEN and CDR2 is SYDVKM. The CDR3 loop is CASRGQGRGNTIYF. In DNA, the CDR3 is TGTGCCAGCAGAGGACAGGGGAGAGGAAACACCATATATTTT.

This clonotype was recorded many times. V and J are TRBV7-9 and TRBJ2-3, with 11 bases fitting TRBD1. The CDR3 is made up of 15 amino acids. The J segment lost 5 bases and the V segment lost 4 bases, leaving 5 bases of the junction unmatched. The germline gives CDR1 SEHNR, CDR2 FQNEAQ (reference sequence). The CDR3 DNA reads TGTGCCAGCAGCTGGACAGGGGGCCGGGTAGATACGCAGTATTTT. It codes for CASSWTGGRVDTQYF. Full variable domain (remainder filled in from reference TRBV7-9 and TRBJ2-3): DTGVSQNPRHKITKRGQNVTFRCDPISEHNRLYWYRQTLGQGPEFLTYFQNEAQLEKSRLLSDRFSAERPKGSFSTLEIQRTEQGDSAMYLCASSWTGGRVDTQYFGPGTRLTVL.

The chain employs TRBV9 and TRBJ2-6, with D unclear. From germline, CDR1 is SGDLS and CDR2 YYNGEE. This CDR3 is 18 amino acids long. The V and J ends lost 0 bases and 0 bases respectively, with 13 bases between them. CDR3 protein: CASSVDLPKFSGANVLTF. The CDR3 nucleotides read TGTGCCAGCAGCGTAGACCTACCGAAGTTCTCTGGGGCCAACGTCCTGACTTTC.

This clonotype showed up many times. The chain couples TRBV29-1 to TRBJ2-1, with D maybe TRBD1 (5 bases). This CDR3 has 12 residues. V lost 3 bases to trimming and J lost 7 bases, with 10 bases between them. Germline loops: CDR1 SQVTM, CDR2 ANQGSEA. The CDR3: CSVDLQGNEQFF. In DNA form, the CDR3 reads TGCAGCGTTGACCTTCAGGGTAATGAGCAGTTCTTC.

By frequency in the sample, this clonotype is medium-sized. The CDR3 loop is CASSYRDTIQETQYF. The DNA of the CDR3 is TGTGCCAGCAGTTACAGAGACACCATCCAAGAGACCCAGTACTTC. The gene calls are TRBV6-2 or TRBV6-3 and TRBJ2-5; D is undetermined. In germline, CDR1 is MNHEY, CDR2 SVGEGT. The CDR3 runs 15 residues. Trimming took 2 bases from V and 1 from J, leaving 11 bases between them.